The source of this T cell receptor (beta chain) is a study of regulatory T cells in long-lasting Graves disease. Study context: Less than 3 months of antithyroid drugs had been taken by newly diagnosed Graves' patients.

The CDR3 is made up of 14 amino acids. The germline gives CDR1 SQVTM, CDR2 ANQGSEA. The V gene end was trimmed by 7 bases and the J gene end by 2 bases; junction bases not matched to a gene: 6. Time point indicated: newly diagnosed GD, antithyroid drugs for less than 3 months. After RNA was extracted from PBMCs, the TCR library was made from it. Study results and limitations: Persistent disease preferred TRBV28, TRBJ1-2 and TRBJ2-5; new disease, TRBV20-1 and TRBJ2-1.

This clonotype was detected a few times. The target antigen is unknown. Assembly of TCR beta libraries relied on iRepertoire HTBI primers together with Arm-PCR of CDR3 regions. TCRdb redid the calling of the multiplex PCR reads with MiXCR, one entry per CDR3 protein. The table lists roughly 560,000 distinct CDR3 sequences, around 13% of them singletons, with approximately 9.6% in the top ten. The same specimen was also included in a second study, on T cells in Graves' hyperthyroidism and ophthalmopathy. From that study: Graves' hyperthyroidism qualified as stable when ophthalmopathy did not progress within 18 months. In blood, most of the thyroid clonotypes expanded above 0.001 were also present.

This TCR was sampled from a woman aged 25 to 39 with Graves disease. The rearrangement links TRBV29-1 to TRBJ1-1; 11 bases agree with TRBD1. The source material was peripheral blood mononuclear cells (PBMCs), sampled at new diagnosis, from a patient treated with antithyroid drugs. The CDR3 nucleotides read TGCAGCGCCTCGGACAGGGGGCAAAACACTGAAGCTTTCTTT. The encoded protein is CSASDRGQNTEAFF.